The rows below give T cell receptor beta chains drawn from one sample of a study of identical twins' blood T cells. TCRdb reprocessed the 5' RACE reads with MiXCR, giving one entry per CDR3 protein. The top ten clones hold roughly 6.1% of a sample with 400,000 or so distinct CDR3 sequences, under 30% of them seen once. The material sequenced was PBMCs. The receptor source for this set is a woman aged 18-55 years in good health. Each CDR3 is given with its conserved first and last residue. The D gene is left open where the match is weak. Size is omitted from some rows. Given values are once, few, many or a class for expanded clones.

d_call clone_size j_call v_call cdr3_nt cdr3_aa
. few TRBJ1-2 TRBV10-3 TGTGCCATCAGTGAGTCCCGGCCAGCTTTAACGGGCTACACCTTC CAISESRPALTGYTF
. . TRBJ1-1 TRBV29-1 TGCGGCGTTTTTCATGGGAGTGAAGCTTTCTTT CGVFHGSEAFF
. few TRBJ1-2 TRBV6-5 TGTGCCAGCAGTGACCCGGCTAAGGGGGGAAACTATGGCTACACCTTC CASSDPAKGGNYGYTF
TRBD2 many TRBJ2-5 TRBV6-5 TGTGCCAGCAGTGGACTAGCGTCGGGAGAGACCCAGTACTTC CASSGLASGETQYF
. . TRBJ2-1 TRBV4-3 TGCGCCAGCAGCCAAGTAGTGACCAGCAATGAGCAGTTCTTC CASSQVVTSNEQFF
. . TRBJ2-3 TRBV2 TGTGCCAGCAGTGATGAAGGACTCACAGATACGCAGTATTTT CASSDEGLTDTQYF
. . TRBJ2-6 TRBV20-1 TGCAGTGCTAGAGGAGAAGGATTTGGGGCCAACGTCCTGACTTTC CSARGEGFGANVLTF
. . TRBJ2-1 TRBV5-6 TGTGCCAGCAGCTGGGGGGCTAGCCTTACCTACAATGAGCAGTTCTTC CASSWGASLTYNEQFF
. once TRBJ2-2 TRBV7-9 TGTGCCAGCAGCTTACCCGGAGGATGGGCGAACACCGGGGAGCTGTTTTTT CASSLPGGWANTGELFF
TRBD2 few TRBJ2-1 TRBV20-1 TGCAGTGCTATGACCTCCGGGACTATCTACAATGAGCAGTTCTTC CSAMTSGTIYNEQFF
. many TRBJ2-2 TRBV6-4 TGTGCCAGCAGTAACAGGACCGGGGAGCTGTTTTTT CASSNRTGELFF
. many TRBJ1-1 TRBV9 TGTGCCAGCAGCGTACTGGCCCGGGCAATGACTGAAGCTTTCTTT CASSVLARAMTEAFF
. . TRBJ1-2 TRBV7-9 TGTGCCAGCAGCCGAACAGGCTACACCTTC CASSRTGYTF
. . TRBJ1-1 TRBV3-1 TGTGCCAGCAGCCCCAGACTATTACAGGGAGGGAGCACTGAAGCTTTCTTT CASSPRLLQGGSTEAFF
. few TRBJ1-5 TRBV6-6 TGTGCCAGCAGTTACTGGATGGGGACTCGACGGGGCAATCAGCCCCAGCATTTT CASSYWMGTRRGNQPQHF
. many TRBJ2-2 TRBV5-1 TGCGCCAGCAGCTTGCTGGGGTCGAACACCGGGGAGCTGTTTTTT CASSLLGSNTGELFF